The T cell receptor beta chain under discussion was sequenced for a study of T cell responses to AZD1222 COVID-19 vaccine. Whole-study findings and limits: Baseline antibody screening turned up just six seropositive AZD1222 recipients.

The length of the CDR3 is 12 residues. Per the germline V gene, CDR1 is SQVTM and CDR2 is ANQGSEA. Trimming shortened V by 6 bases and J by 2 bases, and 7 bases separated the two germline ends. Generated by immunoSEQ multiplex PCR, the TCRdb table keeps only in-frame clones and is missing some. The top ten clones hold more than 20% of a sample with tens of thousands of clones, 65% to 85% of them seen once. As regards this clone: Its antigen is still unknown. This specimen includes other DNA sequences encoding the same CDR3.

The sequenced sample was peripheral blood, obtained on day 0 of AZD1222 vaccination. The clonotype was recovered from an adult in good health. The rearrangement links TRBV29-1 to TRBJ1-4; D is ambiguous. CDR3 region: CSVGGTNEKLFF. The CDR3 DNA reads TGCAGCGTGGGAGGGACTAATGAAAAACTGTTTTTT.